This TCR beta chain was found in a study of early T cells in non-severe SARS-CoV-2 infection. At the level of the study: Whole-blood bulk RNA, unsorted, was sequenced, and chains were unpaired.

This CDR3 spans 12 amino acids. Trimming stripped 2 bases from V and 8 bases from J, with 10 bases between. Germline V gene data show CDR1 as SQVTM and CDR2 as ANQGSEA. Attached unique molecular identifiers marked individual cDNA molecules. Using its own MiXCR run on the 5' RACE reads, TCRdb lists one record per CDR3 protein. The sample consists of about 56,000 distinct CDR3 sequences, 8% to 11% of them appearing once. The specimen was whole blood. This TCR was sampled from an adult who was a healthcare worker with PCR-confirmed SARS-CoV-2 infection or an uninfected control (not recorded which). The chain is built from TRBV29-1 and TRBJ2-1; possible D gene TRBD1, 5 bases. The CDR3 sequence is CSVEKGMDEQFF. The CDR3 DNA is TGCAGCGTTGAAAAGGGGATGGATGAGCAGTTCTTC.